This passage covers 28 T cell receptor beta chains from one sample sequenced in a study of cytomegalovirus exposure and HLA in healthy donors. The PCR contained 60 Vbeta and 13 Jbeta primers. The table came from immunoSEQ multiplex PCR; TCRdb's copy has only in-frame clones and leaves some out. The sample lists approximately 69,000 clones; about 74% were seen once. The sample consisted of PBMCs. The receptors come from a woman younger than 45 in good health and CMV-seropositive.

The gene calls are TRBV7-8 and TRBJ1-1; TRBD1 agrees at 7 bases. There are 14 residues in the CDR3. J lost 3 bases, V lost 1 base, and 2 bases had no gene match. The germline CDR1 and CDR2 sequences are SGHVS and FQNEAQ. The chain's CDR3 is CASSLEQGYTEAFF. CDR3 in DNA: TGTGCCAGCAGCTTAGAACAGGGGTACACTGAAGCTTTCTTT.

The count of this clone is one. CDR3 nucleotides: TGCAGCGTACAGGGCAGACTCAACATGAACACTGAAGCTTTCTTT. Translated: CSVQGRLNMNTEAFF. The chain combines TRBV29-1 with TRBJ1-1, with TRBD1 as a possible D gene (6 bases). The CDR3 has 15 residues. Trimming pared 6 bases from V and 0 bases from J, leaving 17 bases between. Germline CDR1 is SQVTM and CDR2 is ANQGSEA.

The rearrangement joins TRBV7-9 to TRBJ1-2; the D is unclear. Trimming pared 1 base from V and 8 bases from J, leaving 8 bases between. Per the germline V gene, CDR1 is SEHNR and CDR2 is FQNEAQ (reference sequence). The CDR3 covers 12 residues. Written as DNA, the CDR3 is TGTGCCAGCAGCTTAGTAGCGGAAGGCTACACCTTC. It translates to CASSLVAEGYTF.

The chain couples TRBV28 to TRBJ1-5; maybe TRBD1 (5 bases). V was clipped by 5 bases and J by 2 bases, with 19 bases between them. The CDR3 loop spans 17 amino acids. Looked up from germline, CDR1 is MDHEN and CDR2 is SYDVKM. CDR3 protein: CASSPPWGGRRNQPQHF. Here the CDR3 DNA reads TGTGCCAGCAGTCCGCCGTGGGGGGGAAGGCGCAATCAGCCCCAGCATTTT.

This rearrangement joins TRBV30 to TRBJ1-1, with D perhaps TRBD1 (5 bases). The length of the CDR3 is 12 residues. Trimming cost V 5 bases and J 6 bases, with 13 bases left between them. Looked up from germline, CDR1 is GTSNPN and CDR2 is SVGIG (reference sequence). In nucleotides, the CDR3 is TGTGCCTGGGATGACAGATACTCTGAAGCTTTCTTT. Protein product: CAWDDRYSEAFF.

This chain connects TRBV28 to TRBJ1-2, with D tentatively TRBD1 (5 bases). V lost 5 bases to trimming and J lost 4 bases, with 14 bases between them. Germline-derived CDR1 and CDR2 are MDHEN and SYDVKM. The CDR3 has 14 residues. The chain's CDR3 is CASSRQPHGYGYTF. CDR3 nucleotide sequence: TGTGCCAGCAGTAGACAGCCTCACGGCTATGGCTACACCTTC.

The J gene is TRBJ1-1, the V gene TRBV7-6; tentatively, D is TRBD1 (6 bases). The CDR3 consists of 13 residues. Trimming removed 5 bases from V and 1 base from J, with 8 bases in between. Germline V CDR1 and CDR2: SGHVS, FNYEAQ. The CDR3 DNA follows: TGTGCCAGCAGCACGGACAGGAACACTGAAGCTTTCTTT. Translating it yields CASSTDRNTEAFF.

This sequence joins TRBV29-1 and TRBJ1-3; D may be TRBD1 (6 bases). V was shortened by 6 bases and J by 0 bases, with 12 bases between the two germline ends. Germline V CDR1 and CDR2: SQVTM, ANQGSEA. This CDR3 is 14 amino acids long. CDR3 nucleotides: TGCAGCGTGGGTCAAGGGGGCTCTGGAAACACCATATATTTT. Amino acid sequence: CSVGQGGSGNTIYF.

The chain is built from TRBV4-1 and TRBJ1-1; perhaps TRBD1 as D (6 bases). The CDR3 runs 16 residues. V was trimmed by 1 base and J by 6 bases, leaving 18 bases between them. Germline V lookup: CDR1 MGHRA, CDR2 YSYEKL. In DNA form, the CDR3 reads TGCGCCAGCAGCCAAGGCCTATCCGGGACACCCGCTGAAGCTTTCTTT. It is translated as CASSQGLSGTPAEAFF.

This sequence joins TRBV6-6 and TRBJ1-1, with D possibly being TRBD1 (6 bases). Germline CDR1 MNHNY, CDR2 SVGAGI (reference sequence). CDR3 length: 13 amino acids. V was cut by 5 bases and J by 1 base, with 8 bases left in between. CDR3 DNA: TGTGCCAGCAGTACAGGGTGGAACACTGAAGCTTTCTTT. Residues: CASSTGWNTEAFF.

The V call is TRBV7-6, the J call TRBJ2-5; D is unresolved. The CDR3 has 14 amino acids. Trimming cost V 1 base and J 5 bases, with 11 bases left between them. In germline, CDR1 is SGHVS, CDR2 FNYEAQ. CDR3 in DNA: TGTGCCAGCAGCTTAGTTTCTAGACGGGAGACCCAGTACTTC. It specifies CASSLVSRRETQYF.

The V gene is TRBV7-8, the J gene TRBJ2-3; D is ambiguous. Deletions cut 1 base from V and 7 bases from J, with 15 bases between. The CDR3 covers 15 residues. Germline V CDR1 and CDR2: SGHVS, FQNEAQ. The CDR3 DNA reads TGTGCCAGCAGCTTAGTCGGTACAGAAGTTAATACGCAGTATTTT. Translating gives CASSLVGTEVNTQYF.

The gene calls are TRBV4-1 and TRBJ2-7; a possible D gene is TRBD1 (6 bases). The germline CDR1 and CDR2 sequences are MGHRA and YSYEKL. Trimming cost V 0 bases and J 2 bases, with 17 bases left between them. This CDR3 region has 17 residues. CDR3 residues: CASSQDDYRVSPYEQYF. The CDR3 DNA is TGCGCCAGCAGCCAAGATGACTACAGGGTCTCCCCCTACGAGCAGTACTTC.

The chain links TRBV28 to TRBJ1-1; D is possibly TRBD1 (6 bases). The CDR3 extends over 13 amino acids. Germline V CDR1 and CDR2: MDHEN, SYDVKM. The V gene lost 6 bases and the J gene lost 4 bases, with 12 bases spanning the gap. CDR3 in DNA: TGTGCCAGCAGGGGAACAGGGACCACTGAAGCTTTCTTT. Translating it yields CASRGTGTTEAFF.

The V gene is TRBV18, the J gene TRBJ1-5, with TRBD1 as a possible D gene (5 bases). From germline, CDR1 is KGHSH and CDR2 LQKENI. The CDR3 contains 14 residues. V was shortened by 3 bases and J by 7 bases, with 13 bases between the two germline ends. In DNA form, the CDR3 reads TGTGCCAGCTCACCCTCGGGGGGAGGGCAGCCCCAGCATTTT. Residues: CASSPSGGGQPQHF.

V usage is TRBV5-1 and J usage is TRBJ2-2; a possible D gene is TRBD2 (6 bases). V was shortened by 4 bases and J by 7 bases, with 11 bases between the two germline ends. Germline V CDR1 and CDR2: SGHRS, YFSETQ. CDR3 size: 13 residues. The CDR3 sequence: CASSAGAGGELFF. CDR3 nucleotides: TGCGCCAGCAGCGCAGGAGCGGGCGGGGAGCTGTTTTTT. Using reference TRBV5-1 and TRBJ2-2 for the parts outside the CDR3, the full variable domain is KAGVTQTPRYLIKTRGQQVTLSCSPISGHRSVSWYQQTPGQGLQFLFEYFSETQRNKGNFPGRFSGRQFSNSRSEMNVSTLELGDSALYLCASSAGAGGELFFGEGSRLTVL.

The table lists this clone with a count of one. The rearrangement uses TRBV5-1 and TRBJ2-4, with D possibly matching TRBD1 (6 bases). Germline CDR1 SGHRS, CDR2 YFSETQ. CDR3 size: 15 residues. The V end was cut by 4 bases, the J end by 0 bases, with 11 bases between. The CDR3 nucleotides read TGCGCCAGCAGCACGGAAGGGGGAGCCAAAAACATTCAGTACTTC. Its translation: CASSTEGGAKNIQYF. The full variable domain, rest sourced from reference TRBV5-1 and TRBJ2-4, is KAGVTQTPRYLIKTRGQQVTLSCSPISGHRSVSWYQQTPGQGLQFLFEYFSETQRNKGNFPGRFSGRQFSNSRSEMNVSTLELGDSALYLCASSTEGGAKNIQYFGAGTRLSVL.

CDR3 sequence: CASSYRGDGELFF. The CDR3 bases are TGTGCCAGCAGTTACCGGGGGGACGGGGAGCTGTTTTTT. The chain employs TRBV6-5 and TRBJ2-2; 7 bases map to TRBD2. Losses at the gene ends were 2 bases for V and 7 bases for J; bases not matched to a gene: 1. This CDR3 is 13 amino acids long. Germline CDR1 and CDR2: MNHEY and SVGAGI.

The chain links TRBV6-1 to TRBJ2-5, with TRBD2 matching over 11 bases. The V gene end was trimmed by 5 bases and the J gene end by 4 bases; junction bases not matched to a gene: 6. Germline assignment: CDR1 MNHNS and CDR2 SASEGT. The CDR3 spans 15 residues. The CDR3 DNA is TGTGCCAGCAGTATAGGGACTAGCGGTCTAGAGACCCAGTACTTC. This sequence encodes CASSIGTSGLETQYF.

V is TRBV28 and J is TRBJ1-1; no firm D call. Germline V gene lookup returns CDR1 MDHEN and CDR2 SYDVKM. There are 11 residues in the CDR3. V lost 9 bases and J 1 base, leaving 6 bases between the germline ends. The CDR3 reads CASKQNTEAFF. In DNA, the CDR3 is TGTGCCAGTAAACAGAACACTGAAGCTTTCTTT.

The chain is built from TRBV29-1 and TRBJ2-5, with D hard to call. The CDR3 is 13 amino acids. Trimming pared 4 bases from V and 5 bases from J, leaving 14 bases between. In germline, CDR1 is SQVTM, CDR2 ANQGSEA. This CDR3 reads CSVGNALRETQYF. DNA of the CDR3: TGCAGCGTTGGAAACGCCCTCCGGGAGACCCAGTACTTC.

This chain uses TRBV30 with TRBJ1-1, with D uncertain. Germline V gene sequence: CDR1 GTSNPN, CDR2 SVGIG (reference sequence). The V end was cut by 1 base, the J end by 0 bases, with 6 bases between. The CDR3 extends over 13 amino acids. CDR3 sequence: CAWSAQLNTEAFF. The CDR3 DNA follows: TGTGCCTGGAGTGCACAGTTGAACACTGAAGCTTTCTTT.

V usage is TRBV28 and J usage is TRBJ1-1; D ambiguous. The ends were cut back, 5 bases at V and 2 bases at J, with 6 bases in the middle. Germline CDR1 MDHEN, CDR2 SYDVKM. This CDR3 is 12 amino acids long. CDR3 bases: TGTGCCAGCAGTCCCTTTAACACTGAAGCTTTCTTT. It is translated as CASSPFNTEAFF.

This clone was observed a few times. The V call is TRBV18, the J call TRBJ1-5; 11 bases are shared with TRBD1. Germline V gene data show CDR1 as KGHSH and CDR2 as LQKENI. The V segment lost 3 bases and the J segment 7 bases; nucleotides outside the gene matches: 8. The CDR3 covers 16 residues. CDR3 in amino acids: CASSPRTGGAEQPQHF. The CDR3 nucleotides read TGTGCCAGCTCACCGAGGACAGGGGGCGCGGAGCAGCCCCAGCATTTT.

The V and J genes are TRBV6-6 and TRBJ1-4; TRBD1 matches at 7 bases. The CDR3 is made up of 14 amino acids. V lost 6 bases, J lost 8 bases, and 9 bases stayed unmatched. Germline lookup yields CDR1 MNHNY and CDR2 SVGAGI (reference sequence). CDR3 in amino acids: CASSRDRGGEKLFF. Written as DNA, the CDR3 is TGTGCCAGCAGCCGGGACAGAGGCGGCGAAAAACTGTTTTTT.

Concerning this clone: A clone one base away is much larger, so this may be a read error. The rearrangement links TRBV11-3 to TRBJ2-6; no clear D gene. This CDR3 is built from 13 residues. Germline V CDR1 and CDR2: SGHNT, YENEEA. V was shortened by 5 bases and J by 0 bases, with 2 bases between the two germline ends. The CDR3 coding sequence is TGTGCCAGCAGCCGCTCTGGGGCCAACGTCCTGACTTTC. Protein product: CASSRSGANVLTF.

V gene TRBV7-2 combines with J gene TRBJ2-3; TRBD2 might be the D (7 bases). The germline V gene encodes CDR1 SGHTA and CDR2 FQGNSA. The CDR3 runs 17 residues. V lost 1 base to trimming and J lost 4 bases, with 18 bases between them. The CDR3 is CASSLGGGGMSADTQYF. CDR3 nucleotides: TGTGCCAGCAGCTTAGGAGGGGGGGGAATGTCGGCAGATACGCAGTATTTT.

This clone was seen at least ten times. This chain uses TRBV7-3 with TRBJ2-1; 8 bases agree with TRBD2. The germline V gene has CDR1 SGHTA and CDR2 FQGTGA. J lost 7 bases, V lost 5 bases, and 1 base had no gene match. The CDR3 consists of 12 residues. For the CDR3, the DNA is TGTGCCAGCAGCGGACTAGCAAATGAGCAGTTCTTC. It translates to CASSGLANEQFF.